This is a list of T cell receptor beta chains from one sample in a study of CD8 T cells in Susac syndrome. One entry per CDR3 protein, called by TCRdb with MiXCR from the immunoSEQ multiplex PCR reads. The data contain over 150,000 distinct CDR3 sequences, just under 95% of them singletons. The specimen was CD4+ T cells from PBMCs. The origin of the receptors is a human donor with Susac syndrome. Both conserved end residues are part of each CDR3.

>TRBV19
CASSDRRQGSYEQYF
>TRBV19
CATSAVANTGELFF
>TRBV24-1
CATSDFQPGTVSYNEQFF
>TRBV18
CASSPPNPEGKLFF
>TRBV20-1
CSAITPRGWGNQPQHF
>TRBV20-1
CSAGRLAGGYNEQFF
>TRBV2
CASQEPYNEQFF
>TRBV5-1
CASSYPDSYEQYF
>TRBV20-1
CSARDVREKETQYF
>TRBV12-3/TRBV12-4
CASRWTVNSPLHF
>TRBV3-1
CASSQGTGNSPLHF
>TRBV28
CASSLLAGGPTDTQYF
>TRBV4-2
CASSHPGLQSTGELFF
>TRBV2
CASSEDLGNEQFF